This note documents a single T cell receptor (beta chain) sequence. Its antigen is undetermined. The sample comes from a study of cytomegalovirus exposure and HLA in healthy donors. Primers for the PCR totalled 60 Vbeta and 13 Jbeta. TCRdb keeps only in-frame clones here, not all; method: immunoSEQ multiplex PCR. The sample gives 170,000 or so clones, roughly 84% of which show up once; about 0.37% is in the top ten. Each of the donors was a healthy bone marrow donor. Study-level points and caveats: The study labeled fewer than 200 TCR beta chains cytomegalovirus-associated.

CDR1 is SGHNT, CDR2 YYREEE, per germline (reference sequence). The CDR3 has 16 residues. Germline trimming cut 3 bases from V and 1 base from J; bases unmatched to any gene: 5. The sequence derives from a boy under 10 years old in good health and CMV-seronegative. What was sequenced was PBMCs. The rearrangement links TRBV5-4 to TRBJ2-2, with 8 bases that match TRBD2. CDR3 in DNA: TGTGCCAGCAGCTCAGGCGGGGGGCAGAACACCGGGGAGCTGTTTTTT. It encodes CASSSGGGQNTGELFF.